Below are 28 T cell receptor beta chains sequenced from a single sample in a study of CD8+ T cells in alopecia areata. RNA, once extracted, was reverse transcribed into cDNA for use as the sequencing template. The data were produced by immunoSEQ multiplex PCR, yet TCRdb's version contains in-frame clones alone and is incomplete. Found here are around 270,000 clones, roughly 64% of them singletons; the top ten hold roughly 1.8%. As for treatment: oral pan-JAK inhibitor, 5-10 mg twice daily. The sequencing used CD4+ T cells sorted from blood, collected at week 24, from a patient treated with tofacitinib. These receptors were taken from a human donor with alopecia areata.

The genes are TRBV7-2 and TRBJ1-6; D possibly corresponds to TRBD1 (6 bases). The germline V and J ends were trimmed by 4 bases and 7 bases, with 14 bases remaining between them. The CDR3 runs 15 residues. The germline V gene encodes CDR1 SGHTA and CDR2 FQGNSA. CDR3 sequence: CASSSQGPRNSPLHF. The CDR3 DNA reads TGTGCCAGCAGCTCACAGGGACCTCGAAATTCACCCCTCCACTTT.

This chain links TRBV7-9 with TRBJ1-1; TRBD1 agrees at 8 bases. Germline V gene lookup returns CDR1 SEHNR and CDR2 FQNEAQ (reference sequence). The CDR3 extends over 13 amino acids. With 3 bases clipped from V and 4 bases from J, the junction kept 1 base outside the gene matches. The CDR3 loop is CASSLTGVTEAFF. Written as DNA, the CDR3 is TGTGCCAGCAGCTTGACAGGGGTCACTGAAGCTTTCTTT.

This clone has just one count. This chain uses TRBV7-9 with TRBJ1-6; D not certain. CDR3 length: 16 residues. The ends were cut back, 1 base at V and 3 bases at J, with 10 bases in the middle. Germline V lookup: CDR1 SEHNR, CDR2 FQNEAQ (reference sequence). This CDR3 reads CASSLEGGNYNSPLHF. The CDR3, as DNA: TGTGCCAGCAGCTTAGAGGGAGGGAACTATAATTCACCCCTCCACTTT.

V usage is TRBV30 and J usage is TRBJ2-7; the D is unclear. Trimming removed 4 bases at V and 1 base at J, with 11 bases between. The CDR3 extends over 13 amino acids. CDR1 and CDR2 from the germline V gene are GTSNPN and SVGIG (reference sequence). The DNA for the CDR3 is TGTGCCTGGACCCCGGGCGTTTCCTACGAGCAGTACTTC. The encoded protein is CAWTPGVSYEQYF.

This clone was found a few times. V is TRBV30 and J is TRBJ2-7, with 10 bases aligning to TRBD1. V dropped 2 bases and J dropped 2; count of bases not matched to a gene: 6. The CDR3 has 15 amino acids. Germline assignment: CDR1 GTSNPN and CDR2 SVGIG (reference sequence). The CDR3 nucleotides read TGTGCCTGGAGTTTAAGGGACAGGGGTACCTACGAGCAGTACTTC. Its protein is CAWSLRDRGTYEQYF.

The chain carries TRBV30 and TRBJ1-1; D ambiguous. Deletions cut 2 bases from V and 3 bases from J, with 13 bases between. Germline CDR1 GTSNPN, CDR2 SVGIG (reference sequence). The CDR3 runs to 14 residues. The DNA for the CDR3 is TGTGCCTGGAGTCCCCCTCTTAGGGACACTGAAGCTTTCTTT. Translated: CAWSPPLRDTEAFF.

This clone occurred a few times. The rearrangement uses TRBV6-6 and TRBJ1-2; D possibly corresponds to TRBD1 (6 bases). The V end lost 6 bases, the J end lost 8 bases, and 16 bases lay between the germline ends. This CDR3 contains 13 residues. Germline CDR1 is MNHNY and CDR2 is SVGAGI (reference sequence). CDR3 nucleotides: TGTGCCAGCAGCCCCAGGGGCGGAAAAGGCTACACCTTC. Its translation: CASSPRGGKGYTF.

This clone has a handful of counts. The chain employs TRBV29-1 and TRBJ2-1; no definite D call. V lost 5 bases and J lost 0, with 11 bases in between. This CDR3 spans 14 amino acids. From germline, CDR1 is SQVTM and CDR2 ANQGSEA. The CDR3 loop reads CSVRAERSYNEQFF. CDR3 sequence (DNA): TGCAGCGTTCGGGCGGAGCGCTCCTACAATGAGCAGTTCTTC.

As for this clone: Additional DNA sequences in this sample encode the identical CDR3. J is TRBJ2-5 and V is TRBV5-6, with D unclear. CDR1 SGHDT and CDR2 YYEEEE come from the germline V gene. This CDR3 contains 12 residues. The ends were cut back, 1 base at V and 5 bases at J, with 6 bases in the middle. CDR3 amino acids: CASSLRRETQYF. The CDR3 DNA follows: TGTGCCAGCAGCTTGCGAAGGGAGACCCAGTACTTC.

This clone appeared a few times. The rearrangement links TRBV29-1 to TRBJ2-3, with a weak D call TRBD1 (5 bases). Trimming stripped 3 bases from V and 3 bases from J, with 7 bases between. CDR1 SQVTM and CDR2 ANQGSEA come from the germline V gene. The CDR3 length is 12 residues. This CDR3 reads CSVDPGTDTQYF. CDR3 nucleotide sequence: TGCAGCGTTGACCCAGGGACAGATACGCAGTATTTT.

The chain has TRBV27 and TRBJ2-7; D call uncertain. The CDR3 has 16 residues. Germline values: CDR1 MNHEY, CDR2 SMNVEV (reference sequence). The germline V and J ends were trimmed by 2 bases and 2 bases, with 16 bases remaining between them. In DNA form, the CDR3 reads TGTGCCAGCAGTTTAGCGGTGGCGCCAGTCCCCTACGAGCAGTACTTC. Its translation is CASSLAVAPVPYEQYF.

The chain's CDR3 is CASSPTRISGGHTDTQYF. The CDR3 DNA reads as TGTGCCAGCTCACCAACGAGGATTAGCGGGGGCCACACAGATACGCAGTATTTT. The rearrangement uses TRBV18 and TRBJ2-3; 9 nucleotides agree with TRBD2. The V and J ends lost 2 bases and 2 bases, in that order; junction bases with no gene match: 11. The CDR3 covers 18 residues. Germline CDR1 and CDR2: KGHSH and LQKENI.

The gene calls are TRBV5-6 and TRBJ2-1; TRBD1 is a possible D gene (6 bases). The CDR3 totals 15 residues. V was pared by 2 bases and J by 4 bases, with 13 bases between. CDR1 is SGHDT and CDR2 is YYEEEE in the germline V gene. The DNA for the CDR3 is TGTGCCAGCAGCTTAACAGGGTTTCCGTACAATGAGCAGTTCTTC. Its translation is CASSLTGFPYNEQFF.

This clone has only a few counts. V usage is TRBV27 and J usage is TRBJ1-6; D might be TRBD1 (5 bases). Germline loops: CDR1 MNHEY, CDR2 SMNVEV (reference sequence). The CDR3 extends over 14 amino acids. Trimming shortened V by 4 bases and J by 5 bases, and 9 bases separated the two germline ends. The CDR3 reads CASSWGKDNSPLHF. The DNA for the CDR3 is TGTGCCAGCAGTTGGGGGAAGGATAATTCACCCCTCCACTTT.

The chain joins TRBV15 to TRBJ2-7; no reliable D call. Trimming removed 0 bases from V and 6 bases from J, with 15 bases in between. Per the germline V gene, CDR1 is LNHNV and CDR2 is YYDKDF (reference sequence). The CDR3 spans 15 residues. The CDR3 is CATSRDRRNLAEQYF. The DNA for the CDR3 is TGTGCCACCAGCAGAGATCGTAGGAATCTGGCCGAGCAGTACTTC.

The chain recombines TRBV5-4 with TRBJ2-5; D is undetermined. V lost 0 bases, J lost 1 base, and 4 bases lay in between. This CDR3 has 13 amino acids. Germline V lookup: CDR1 SGHNT, CDR2 YYREEE (reference sequence). CDR3: CASSLGSQETQYF. The DNA of the CDR3 is TGTGCCAGCAGCTTGGGCAGCCAAGAGACCCAGTACTTC.

This clone was observed a few times. The chain carries TRBV5-1 and TRBJ1-5; weak D call: TRBD1 (6 bases). Deletions cut 4 bases from V and 7 bases from J, with 18 bases between. The CDR3 extends over 15 amino acids. CDR1 and CDR2 from the germline V gene are SGHRS and YFSETQ. CDR3 amino acids: CASSTGNGRGQPQHF. CDR3 DNA sequence: TGCGCCAGCAGCACTGGAAACGGGAGGGGGCAGCCCCAGCATTTT.

The chain combines TRBV29-1 with TRBJ1-6; D unresolved. Germline assignment: CDR1 SQVTM and CDR2 ANQGSEA. The CDR3 consists of 13 residues. The V and J ends lost 8 bases and 7 bases respectively, with 15 bases between them. DNA of the CDR3: TGCAGCATCATGGACGGACGGAATTCACCCCTCCACTTT. Translating it yields CSIMDGRNSPLHF.

V and J are TRBV4-2 and TRBJ2-1, with D perhaps TRBD2 (6 bases). Trimming removed 3 bases from V and 1 base from J, with 10 bases in between. Germline V CDR1 and CDR2: LGHNA, YNFKEQ. The CDR3 has 15 amino acids. CDR3 DNA: TGTGCCAGCAGCCAGGACGCGGGGTCCTACAATGAGCAGTTCTTC. Translated, it gives CASSQDAGSYNEQFF.

This clone was seen more than once but under ten times. The chain combines TRBV5-1 with TRBJ2-1; TRBD1 agrees at 8 bases. Germline lookup yields CDR1 SGHRS and CDR2 YFSETQ. J gave up 5 bases and V 4 bases, and 8 bases lay outside the gene matches. This CDR3 region has 15 residues. The CDR3 DNA follows: TGCGCCAGCAGCAGACAGGGGACTTCCGACAATGAGCAGTTCTTC. Translated, it gives CASSRQGTSDNEQFF.

This clone was observed many times. J is TRBJ2-3 and V is TRBV7-2, with 9 bases fitting TRBD2. V shed 5 bases and J 2 bases; nucleotides not matched to a gene: 8. The CDR3 is 16 amino acids. Germline V CDR1 and CDR2: SGHTA, FQGNSA. The CDR3 sequence is CASSPSSSGATDTQYF. CDR3 bases: TGTGCCAGCAGCCCAAGTTCTAGCGGGGCCACAGATACGCAGTATTTT. Together with reference TRBV7-2 and TRBJ2-3, the CDR3 gives the full variable domain: GAGVSQSPSNKVTEKGKDVELRCDPISGHTALYWYRQSLGQGLEFLIYFQGNSAPDKSGLPSDRFSAERTGGSVSTLTIQRTQQEDSAVYLCASSPSSSGATDTQYFGPGTRLTVL.

The V call is TRBV7-6, the J call TRBJ2-1, with D uncertain. The ends were cut back, 5 bases at V and 10 bases at J, with 15 bases in the middle. Germline assignment: CDR1 SGHVS and CDR2 FNYEAQ. This CDR3 has 13 amino acids. The CDR3 loop reads CASSRTEKGEQFF. CDR3 nucleotide sequence: TGTGCCAGCAGCCGTACTGAGAAGGGCGAGCAGTTCTTC.

This clone was seen only a few times. This chain uses TRBV4-2 with TRBJ2-3, with D uncertain. The CDR3 sequence is 11 residues long. The germline gives CDR1 LGHNA, CDR2 YNFKEQ. V was cut by 0 bases and J by 7 bases, with 2 bases left in between. CDR3 sequence (DNA): TGTGCCAGCAGCCAAGAGAATACGCAGTATTTT. This sequence encodes CASSQENTQYF.

This clone was observed a few times. This chain joins TRBV29-1 and TRBJ2-3; D may be TRBD2 (5 bases). CDR1 and CDR2 from the germline V gene are SQVTM and ANQGSEA. Trimming removed 5 bases from V and 5 bases from J, with 11 bases in between. The CDR3 is 12 amino acids. The CDR3 here is CSVTYGEDTQYF. The CDR3 DNA sequence: TGCAGCGTTACCTACGGGGAAGATACGCAGTATTTT.

This chain's CDR3 is CASSMGGDPSTDTQYF. CDR3 nucleotides: TGTGCCAGCAGCATGGGGGGGGATCCTAGCACAGATACGCAGTATTTT. The rearrangement links TRBV5-4 to TRBJ2-3, with 7 positions matching TRBD2. In germline, CDR1 is SGHNT, CDR2 YYREEE (reference sequence). V shed 4 bases and J 0 bases; nucleotides not matched to a gene: 8. This CDR3 is 16 amino acids long.

V is TRBV29-1 and J is TRBJ2-5; 8 nucleotides agree with TRBD1. This CDR3 contains 14 residues. The germline CDR1 and CDR2 sequences are SQVTM and ANQGSEA. The V and J ends lost 2 bases and 7 bases, in that order; junction bases with no gene match: 9. The CDR3 nucleotides read TGCAGCGTTGAACGACAGGGGATCACGGGGACCCAGTACTTC. Its translation: CSVERQGITGTQYF.

This clone appeared a few times. The chain employs TRBV5-4 and TRBJ1-1; 9 bases align to TRBD1. J lost 4 bases, V lost 0 bases, and 4 bases had no gene match. The CDR3 covers 15 residues. Germline CDR1 and CDR2: SGHNT and YYREEE (reference sequence). The chain's CDR3 is CASSLADRGSTEAFF. The CDR3 nucleotides are TGTGCCAGCAGCTTGGCAGACAGGGGGAGCACTGAAGCTTTCTTT.

The gene calls are TRBV5-1 and TRBJ2-5; D might be TRBD1 (5 bases). V was shortened by 0 bases and J by 1 base, with 10 bases between the two germline ends. CDR1 and CDR2 (germline): SGHRS, YFSETQ. The CDR3 has 15 residues. This chain's CDR3 is CASSLVGQFQETQYF. The CDR3 DNA reads as TGCGCCAGCAGCTTGGTGGGGCAGTTCCAAGAGACCCAGTACTTC.